This passage covers 25 T cell receptor beta chains from one sample sequenced in a study of blood T cells in healthy people across ages. A second 7 to 11 cycle PCR used barcoded and J-beta primers. TCRdb fed the 5' RACE reads into MiXCR, producing one record per CDR3 protein. The profile shows around 790,000 distinct CDR3 sequences, roughly 44% of them singletons. Sequenced sample: blood. The receptors derive from a man in his sixties in good health.

This clonotype appeared a few times. This chain links TRBV7-2 with TRBJ2-5; the match to TRBD2 covers 11 bases. The CDR3 runs 17 residues. Germline V gene lookup returns CDR1 SGHTA and CDR2 FQGNSA. The ends lost 1 base at V and 1 base at J; junction bases unmatched: 5. For the CDR3, the DNA is TGTGCCAGCAGCTTAGGGTCTAGCGGGGGGCCCCAAGAGACCCAGTACTTC. This sequence encodes CASSLGSSGGPQETQYF.

V and J are TRBV3-1 and TRBJ1-5; 10 bases are shared with TRBD1. The germline gives CDR1 LGHDT, CDR2 YNNKEL (reference sequence). The CDR3 has 15 residues. Trimming cost V 3 bases and J 4 bases; bases outside gene matches: 3. CDR3 loop: CASSQDRGKNQPQHF. The CDR3 coding sequence is TGTGCCAGCAGCCAGGACAGGGGGAAAAATCAGCCCCAGCATTTT.

The chain couples TRBV3-1 to TRBJ2-3; D possibly corresponds to TRBD2 (6 bases). V was clipped by 6 bases and J by 2 bases, with 15 bases between them. The CDR3 runs to 15 residues. Germline CDR1 and CDR2: LGHDT and YNNKEL (reference sequence). CDR3 residues: CASSRGAGPTDTQYF. CDR3 sequence (DNA): TGTGCCAGCAGTCGCGGCGCGGGACCCACAGATACGCAGTATTTT.

In this sample, this clonotype turned up a few times. The genes are TRBV20-1 and TRBJ2-5; D possibly corresponds to TRBD2 (6 bases). CDR1 is DFQATT and CDR2 is SNEGSKA in the germline V gene (reference sequence). V gave up 6 bases and J gave up 0 bases, with 17 bases separating them. The CDR3 spans 15 residues. CDR3 sequence (DNA): TGCAGTGCCGGAACCAGGACTAACCACCAAGAGACCCAGTACTTC. Translation gives CSAGTRTNHQETQYF.

The chain couples TRBV5-1 to TRBJ2-3; possibly TRBD1 for D (6 bases). Trimming removed 0 bases from V and 1 base from J, with 9 bases in between. Germline values: CDR1 SGHRS, CDR2 YFSETQ. This CDR3 region has 15 residues. The chain's CDR3 is CASSLGGPRTDTQYF. Here the CDR3 DNA reads TGCGCCAGCAGCTTGGGGGGGCCCCGCACAGATACGCAGTATTTT.

The chain couples TRBV9 to TRBJ1-1, with D maybe TRBD1 (6 bases). Germline values: CDR1 SGDLS, CDR2 YYNGEE. Trimming shortened V by 5 bases and J by 2 bases, and 19 bases separated the two germline ends. This CDR3 is 16 amino acids long. The DNA of the CDR3 is TGTGCCAGCAGTAACCCACTAGAGGGGGGTAACACTGAAGCTTTCTTT. Protein sequence: CASSNPLEGGNTEAFF.

Ten or more counts support this clonotype. The rearrangement uses TRBV6-2 or TRBV6-3 and TRBJ2-2, with 9 bases that match TRBD2. Trimming cost V 2 bases and J 2 bases; bases outside gene matches: 9. The CDR3 consists of 18 residues. Germline lookup yields CDR1 MNHEY and CDR2 SVGEGT. CDR3 amino acids: CASSYRGASGTNTGELFF. The DNA for the CDR3 is TGTGCCAGCAGTTACCGCGGGGCTAGCGGGACAAACACCGGGGAGCTGTTTTTT.

This clonotype was recorded at least ten times. The chain is built from TRBV20-1 and TRBJ2-1; TRBD2 matches 10 bases. Germline V lookup: CDR1 DFQATT, CDR2 SNEGSKA (reference sequence). The CDR3 consists of 19 residues. With V trimmed by 0 bases and J by 6 bases, 17 bases remained unmatched. The CDR3 region is CSARDRSGGAGSLPNEQFF. The CDR3 region has the DNA TGCAGTGCTAGAGATAGAAGCGGGGGGGCCGGGTCCCTTCCCAATGAGCAGTTCTTC.

The chain combines TRBV20-1 with TRBJ2-3; D is unresolved. V was trimmed by 5 bases and J by 5 bases, leaving 8 bases between them. CDR1 is DFQATT, CDR2 SNEGSKA, per germline (reference sequence). The CDR3 spans 11 residues. The CDR3 nucleotides read TGCAGTGCTCCCTTATTAGATACGCAGTATTTT. Translated, it gives CSAPLLDTQYF.

This clonotype was seen a single time. J is TRBJ2-2 and V is TRBV6-5; possibly TRBD2 for D (5 bases). The germline V gene encodes CDR1 MNHEY and CDR2 SVGAGI. The CDR3 loop spans 11 amino acids. Deletions cut 6 bases from V and 9 bases from J, with 8 bases between. The CDR3 region is CASRRARELFF. The CDR3 coding sequence is TGTGCCAGCAGGCGGGCCAGGGAGCTGTTTTTT.

The chain is built from TRBV20-1 and TRBJ1-2; 8 bases line up with TRBD1. The J segment lost 8 bases and the V segment lost 1 base, leaving 6 bases of the junction unmatched. Germline assignment: CDR1 DFQATT and CDR2 SNEGSKA (reference sequence). The CDR3 is 13 amino acids. CDR3 protein: CSARVGQGSGYTF. The CDR3 nucleotides are TGCAGTGCTAGAGTAGGACAGGGATCAGGCTACACCTTC.

This clonotype was seen more than once but under ten times. The V call is TRBV30, the J call TRBJ2-5; unclear D gene. Germline V gene data show CDR1 as GTSNPN and CDR2 as SVGIG (reference sequence). This CDR3 comprises 12 residues. Trimming stripped 1 base from V and 2 bases from J, with 5 bases between. The CDR3 here is CAWSGGQETQYF. The CDR3 bases are TGTGCCTGGAGTGGCGGACAAGAGACCCAGTACTTC.

The chain is built from TRBV20-1 and TRBJ2-7; 7 nucleotides align to TRBD1. There are 17 residues in the CDR3. The V segment lost 0 bases and the J segment 0 bases; nucleotides outside the gene matches: 11. Germline CDR1 is DFQATT and CDR2 is SNEGSKA (reference sequence). The CDR3 loop is CSARDGPGQKASYEQYF. CDR3 coding DNA: TGCAGTGCTAGAGATGGTCCGGGACAGAAGGCCTCCTACGAGCAGTACTTC.

The rearrangement joins TRBV2 to TRBJ2-1; possibly TRBD1 for D (6 bases). Germline V CDR1 and CDR2: SNHLY, FYNNEI. V was pared by 6 bases and J by 6 bases, with 12 bases between. This CDR3 is built from 13 residues. CDR3 loop: CASRAGQSNEQFF. CDR3 in DNA: TGTGCCAGCAGGGCAGGACAGAGCAATGAGCAGTTCTTC.

This clonotype was recorded once. The gene calls are TRBV9 and TRBJ2-1; D remains unclear. Trimming took 0 bases from V and 7 from J, leaving 11 bases between them. The CDR3 is 14 amino acids. Germline V gives CDR1 SGDLS, CDR2 YYNGEE. CDR3 region: CASSVEWILNEQFF. For the CDR3, the DNA is TGTGCCAGCAGCGTAGAGTGGATTCTGAATGAGCAGTTCTTC.

This clonotype turned up a few times. The rearrangement uses TRBV20-1 and TRBJ1-2; 7 bases align to TRBD1. CDR1 and CDR2 from the germline V gene are DFQATT and SNEGSKA (reference sequence). The CDR3 has 11 residues. The CDR3 DNA reads as TGCGGGGTCACCGAGGGGGCTGGCTACACCTTC. Protein: CGVTEGAGYTF.

This clonotype has only a few counts. The chain carries TRBV2 and TRBJ2-7; TRBD1 aligns across 7 bases. V lost 6 bases, J lost 2 bases, and 4 bases stayed unmatched. In germline, CDR1 is SNHLY, CDR2 FYNNEI. This CDR3 has 13 residues. The CDR3 nucleotides read TGTGCCAGCAGGAAGACAGGGACCTACGAGCAGTACTTC. Translation gives CASRKTGTYEQYF.

The chain couples TRBV7-8 to TRBJ2-7; maybe TRBD2 (7 bases). The V gene lost 1 base and the J gene lost 1 base, with 14 bases spanning the gap. The CDR3 consists of 16 residues. Germline lookup yields CDR1 SGHVS and CDR2 FQNEAQ. This chain's CDR3 is CASSLDGGGLSYEQYF. In nucleotides, the CDR3 is TGTGCCAGCAGCTTAGACGGCGGGGGCCTATCCTACGAGCAGTACTTC.

The genes are TRBV20-1 and TRBJ2-1; TRBD2 matches 7 bases. CDR3 size: 12 residues. After removal of 6 bases from V and 5 bases from J, the junction contained 4 bases not matched to a gene. Germline V CDR1 and CDR2: DFQATT, SNEGSKA (reference sequence). The CDR3 protein is CSAVTSNNEQFF. CDR3 in DNA: TGCAGTGCCGTGACTAGCAACAATGAGCAGTTCTTC.

This clonotype appeared a few times. The chain employs TRBV7-2 and TRBJ2-1, with no clear D. Trimming shortened V by 1 base and J by 8 bases, and 6 bases separated the two germline ends. Germline CDR1 and CDR2: SGHTA and FQGNSA. This CDR3 is built from 12 residues. The CDR3 protein is CASSLERHEQFF. CDR3 nucleotide sequence: TGTGCCAGCAGCTTAGAGCGACATGAGCAGTTCTTC.

V gene TRBV10-3 combines with J gene TRBJ2-3; TRBD2 matches at 14 bases. The length of the CDR3 is 17 residues. V was clipped by 0 bases and J by 4 bases; unmatched bases: 3. Germline V gives CDR1 ENHRY, CDR2 SYGVKD. Written as DNA, the CDR3 is TGTGCCATCAGTGAGTCGGGACTAGCGGGGGTGCCAGATACGCAGTATTTT. Protein: CAISESGLAGVPDTQYF.

This chain uses TRBV20-1 with TRBJ1-2; 7 bases line up with TRBD1. The CDR3 is 12 residues long. Losses at the gene ends were 6 bases for V and 13 bases for J; bases not matched to a gene: 14. The germline CDR1 and CDR2 sequences are DFQATT and SNEGSKA (reference sequence). In nucleotides, the CDR3 is TGCAGTGCCGCATTTACAGGGGATTCGGTCACCTTC. Encoded protein: CSAAFTGDSVTF.

This sequence joins TRBV10-2 and TRBJ2-7, with 8 bases identical to TRBD2. The CDR3 runs 17 residues. The trim removed 6 bases at V and 2 bases at J, leaving 15 bases unmatched. CDR1 and CDR2 from the germline V gene are WSHSY and SAAADI. CDR3 sequence: CASSVLVPGGLAYEQYF. In nucleotides, the CDR3 is TGCGCCAGCAGCGTTCTTGTCCCGGGGGGGCTAGCCTACGAGCAGTACTTC.

This clonotype was seen more than once but under ten times. The rearrangement uses TRBV3-1 and TRBJ2-3, with TRBD1 matching 8 bases. Germline V gene data show CDR1 as LGHDT and CDR2 as YNNKEL (reference sequence). The length of the CDR3 is 14 residues. J was trimmed by 7 bases and V by 1 base; bases with no gene match: 4. CDR3 sequence (DNA): TGTGCCAGCAGCCAAGGGACAGGGAGGAATACGCAGTATTTT. Its protein product is CASSQGTGRNTQYF.

The genes are TRBV5-6 and TRBJ1-4; TRBD1 matches at 10 bases. V lost 2 bases, J lost 8 bases, and 6 bases stayed unmatched. The CDR3 is 15 amino acids. Germline CDR1 and CDR2: SGHDT and YYEEEE. CDR3 sequence reads: CASSFLTGGREKLFF. The DNA for the CDR3 is TGTGCCAGCAGCTTCTTGACAGGGGGCCGAGAAAAACTGTTTTTT.